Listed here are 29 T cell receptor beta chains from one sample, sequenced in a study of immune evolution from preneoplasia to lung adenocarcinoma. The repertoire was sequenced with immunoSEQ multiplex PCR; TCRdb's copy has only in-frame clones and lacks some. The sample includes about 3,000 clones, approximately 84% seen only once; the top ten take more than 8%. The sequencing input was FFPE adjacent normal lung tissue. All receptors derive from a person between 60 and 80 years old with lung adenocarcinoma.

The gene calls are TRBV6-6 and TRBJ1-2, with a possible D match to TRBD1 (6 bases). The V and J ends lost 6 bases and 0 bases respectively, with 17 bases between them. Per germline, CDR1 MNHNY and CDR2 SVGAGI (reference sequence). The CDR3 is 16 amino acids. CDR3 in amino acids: CASRTPTGASNYGYTF. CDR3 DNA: TGTGCCAGCAGGACGCCGACAGGAGCCTCTAACTATGGCTACACCTTC.

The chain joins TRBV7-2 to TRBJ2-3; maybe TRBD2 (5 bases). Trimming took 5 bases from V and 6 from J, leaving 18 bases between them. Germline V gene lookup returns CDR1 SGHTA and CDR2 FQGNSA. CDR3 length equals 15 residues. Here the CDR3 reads CASSRRTRDGDTQYF. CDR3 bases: TGTGCCAGCAGCCGGAGGACGCGTGATGGGGATACGCAGTATTTT.

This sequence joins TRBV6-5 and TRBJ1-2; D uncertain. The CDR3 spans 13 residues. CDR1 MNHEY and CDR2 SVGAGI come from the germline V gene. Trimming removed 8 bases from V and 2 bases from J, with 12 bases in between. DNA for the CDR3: TGTGCCAGCTCACAGCGTTTCAACTATGGCTACACCTTC. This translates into CASSQRFNYGYTF.

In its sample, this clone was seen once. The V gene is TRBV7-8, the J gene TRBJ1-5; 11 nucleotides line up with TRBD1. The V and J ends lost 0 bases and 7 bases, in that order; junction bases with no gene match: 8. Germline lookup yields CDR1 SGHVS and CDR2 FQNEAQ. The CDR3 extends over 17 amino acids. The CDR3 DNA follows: TGTGCCAGCAGCTTAGCGGCGGGGACAGGGGGTTGGCAGCCCCAGCATTTT. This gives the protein CASSLAAGTGGWQPQHF.

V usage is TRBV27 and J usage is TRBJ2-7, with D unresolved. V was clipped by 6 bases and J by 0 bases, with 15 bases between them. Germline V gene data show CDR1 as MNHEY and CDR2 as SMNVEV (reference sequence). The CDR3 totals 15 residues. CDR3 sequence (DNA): TGTGCCAGCAGCGCCGCTATTTTCGACTCCTACGAGCAGTACTTC. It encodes CASSAAIFDSYEQYF.

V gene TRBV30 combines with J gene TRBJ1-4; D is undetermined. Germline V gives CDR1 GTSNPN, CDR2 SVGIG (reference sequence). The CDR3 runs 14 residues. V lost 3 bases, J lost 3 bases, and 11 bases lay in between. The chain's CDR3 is CAWSRGMANEKLFF. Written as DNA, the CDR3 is TGTGCCTGGAGCCGAGGCATGGCTAATGAAAAACTGTTTTTT.

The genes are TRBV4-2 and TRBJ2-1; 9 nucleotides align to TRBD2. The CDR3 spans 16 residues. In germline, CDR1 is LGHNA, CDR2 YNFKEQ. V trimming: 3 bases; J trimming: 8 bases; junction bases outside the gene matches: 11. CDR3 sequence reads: CASSQRLAGERDEQFF. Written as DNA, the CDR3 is TGTGCCAGCAGCCAGAGATTAGCGGGGGAACGGGATGAGCAGTTCTTC.

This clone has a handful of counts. The DNA for the CDR3 is TGTGCCAGCAGCTTACGTGGACAGGCCTACGAGCAGTACTTC. Translated, it gives CASSLRGQAYEQYF. The V call is TRBV11-2, the J call TRBJ2-7; the match to TRBD1 covers 7 bases. Germline values: CDR1 SGHAT, CDR2 FQNNGV. V shed 2 bases and J 2 bases; nucleotides not matched to a gene: 3. CDR3 length: 14 residues. Complete variable domain (other parts from reference TRBV11-2 and TRBJ2-7): EAGVAQSPRYKIIEKRQSVAFWCNPISGHATLYWYQQILGQGPKLLIQFQNNGVVDDSQLPKDRFSAERLKGVDSTLKIQPAKLEDSAVYLCASSLRGQAYEQYFGPGTRLTVT.

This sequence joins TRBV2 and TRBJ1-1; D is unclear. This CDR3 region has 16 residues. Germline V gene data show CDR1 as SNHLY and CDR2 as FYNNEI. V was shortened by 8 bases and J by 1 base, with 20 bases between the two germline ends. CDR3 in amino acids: CASQVEGWQGNTEAFF. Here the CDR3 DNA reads TGTGCCAGCCAGGTTGAGGGTTGGCAAGGGAACACTGAAGCTTTCTTT.

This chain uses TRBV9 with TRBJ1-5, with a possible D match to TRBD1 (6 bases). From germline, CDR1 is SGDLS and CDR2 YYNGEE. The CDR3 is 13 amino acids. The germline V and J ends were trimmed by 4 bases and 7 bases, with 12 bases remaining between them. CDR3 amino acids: CASSSDSLQPQHF. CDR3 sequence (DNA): TGTGCCAGCAGCTCGGACAGCCTACAGCCCCAGCATTTT.

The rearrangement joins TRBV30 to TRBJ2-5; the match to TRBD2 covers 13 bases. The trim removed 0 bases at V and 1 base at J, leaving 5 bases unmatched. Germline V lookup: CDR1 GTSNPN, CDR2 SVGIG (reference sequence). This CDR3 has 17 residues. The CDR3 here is CAWSVWTSGGPQETQYF. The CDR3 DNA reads TGTGCCTGGAGTGTGTGGACTAGCGGGGGTCCCCAAGAGACCCAGTACTTC. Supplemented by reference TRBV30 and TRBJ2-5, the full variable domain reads SQTIHQWPATLVQPVGSPLSLECTVEGTSNPNLYWYRQAAGRGLQLLFYSVGIGQISSEVPQNLSASRPQDRQFILSSKKLLLSDSGFYLCAWSVWTSGGPQETQYFGPGTRLLVL.

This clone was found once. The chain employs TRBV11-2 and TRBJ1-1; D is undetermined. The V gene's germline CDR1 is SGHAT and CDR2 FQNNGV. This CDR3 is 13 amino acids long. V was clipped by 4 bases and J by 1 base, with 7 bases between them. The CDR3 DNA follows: TGTGCCAGCAGCTCACGGGAGAACACTGAAGCTTTCTTT. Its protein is CASSSRENTEAFF.

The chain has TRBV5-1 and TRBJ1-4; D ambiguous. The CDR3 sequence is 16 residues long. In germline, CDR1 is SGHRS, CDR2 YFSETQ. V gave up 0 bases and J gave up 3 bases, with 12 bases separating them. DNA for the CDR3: TGCGCCAGCAGCTTGGCCGGGCAGCTCTCTAATGAAAAACTGTTTTTT. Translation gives CASSLAGQLSNEKLFF.

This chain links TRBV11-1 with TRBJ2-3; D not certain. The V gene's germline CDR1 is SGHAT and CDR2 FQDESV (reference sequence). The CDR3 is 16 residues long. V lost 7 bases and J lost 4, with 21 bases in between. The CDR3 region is CASTDGRGGPADTQYF. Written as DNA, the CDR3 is TGTGCCAGCACCGACGGTCGAGGCGGACCCGCAGATACGCAGTATTTT. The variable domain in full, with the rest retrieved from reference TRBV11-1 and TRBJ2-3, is EAEVAQSPRYKITEKSQAVAFWCDPISGHATLYWYRQILGQGPELLVQFQDESVVDDSQLPKDRFSAERLKGVDSTLKIQPAELGDSAMYLCASTDGRGGPADTQYFGPGTRLTVL.

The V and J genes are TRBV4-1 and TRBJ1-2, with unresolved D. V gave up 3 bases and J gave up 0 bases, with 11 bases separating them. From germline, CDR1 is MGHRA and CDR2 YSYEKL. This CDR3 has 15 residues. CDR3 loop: CASSHMRTPNYGYTF. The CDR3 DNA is TGCGCCAGCAGCCATATGAGGACTCCTAACTATGGCTACACCTTC.

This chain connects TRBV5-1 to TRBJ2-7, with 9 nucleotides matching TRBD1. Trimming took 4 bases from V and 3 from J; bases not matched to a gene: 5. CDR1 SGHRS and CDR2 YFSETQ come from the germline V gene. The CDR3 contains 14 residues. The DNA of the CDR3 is TGCGCCAGCAGCAGACAGGGGGAGGGCTACGAGCAGTACTTC. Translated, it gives CASSRQGEGYEQYF.

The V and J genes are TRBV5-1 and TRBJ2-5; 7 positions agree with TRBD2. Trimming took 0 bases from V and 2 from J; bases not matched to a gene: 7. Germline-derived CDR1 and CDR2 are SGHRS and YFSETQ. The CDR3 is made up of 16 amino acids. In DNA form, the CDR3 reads TGCGCCAGCAGCTTGGGAGCGTCTAGCGGACAAGAGACCCAGTACTTC. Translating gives CASSLGASSGQETQYF.

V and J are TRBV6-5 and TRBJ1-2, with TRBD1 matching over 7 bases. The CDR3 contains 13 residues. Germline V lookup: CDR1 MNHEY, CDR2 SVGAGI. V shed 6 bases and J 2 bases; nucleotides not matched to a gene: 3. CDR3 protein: CASSRDRNYGYTF. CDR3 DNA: TGTGCCAGCAGCCGGGACAGAAACTATGGCTACACCTTC.

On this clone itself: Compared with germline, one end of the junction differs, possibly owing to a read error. The CDR3 reads CASSVTLYNEQFF. CDR3 nucleotides: TGTGCCAGCAGCGTAACCTTATACAATGAGCAGTTCTTC. J is TRBJ2-1 and V is TRBV7-3; D unresolved. Germline V gene data show CDR1 as SGHTA and CDR2 as FQGTGA. The CDR3 sequence is 13 residues long. The entire variable domain, with the rest obtained from reference TRBV7-3 and TRBJ2-1, is as follows: GAGVSQTPSNKVTEKGKYVELRCDPISGHTALYWYRQSLGQGPEFLIYFQGTGAADDSGLPNDRFFAVRPEGSVSTLKIQRTERGDSAVYLCASSVTLYNEQFFGPGTRLTVL.

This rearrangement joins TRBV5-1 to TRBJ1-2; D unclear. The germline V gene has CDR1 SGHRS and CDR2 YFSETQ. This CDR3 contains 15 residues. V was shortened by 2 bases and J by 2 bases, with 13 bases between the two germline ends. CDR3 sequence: CASSLSSWPNYGYTF. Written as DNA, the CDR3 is TGCGCCAGCAGCTTAAGTTCGTGGCCGAACTATGGCTACACCTTC.

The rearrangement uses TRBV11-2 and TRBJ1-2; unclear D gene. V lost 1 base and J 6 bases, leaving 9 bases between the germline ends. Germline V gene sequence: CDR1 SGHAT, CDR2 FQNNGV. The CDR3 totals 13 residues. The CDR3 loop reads CASSLAAGNGYTF. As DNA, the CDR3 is TGTGCCAGCAGCTTAGCGGCGGGTAATGGCTACACCTTC.

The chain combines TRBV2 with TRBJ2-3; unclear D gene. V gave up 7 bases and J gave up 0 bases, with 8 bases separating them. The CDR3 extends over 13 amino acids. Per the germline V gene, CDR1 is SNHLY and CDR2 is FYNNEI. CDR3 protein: CASKSLSTDTQYF. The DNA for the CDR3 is TGTGCCAGCAAGAGCCTTAGCACAGATACGCAGTATTTT.

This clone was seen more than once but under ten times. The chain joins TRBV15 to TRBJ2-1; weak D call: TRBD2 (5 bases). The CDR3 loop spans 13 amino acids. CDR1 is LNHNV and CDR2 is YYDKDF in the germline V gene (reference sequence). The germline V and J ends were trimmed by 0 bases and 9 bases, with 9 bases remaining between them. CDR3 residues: CATSRDPSGEQFF. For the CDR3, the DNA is TGTGCCACCAGCAGAGATCCGAGCGGTGAGCAGTTCTTC.

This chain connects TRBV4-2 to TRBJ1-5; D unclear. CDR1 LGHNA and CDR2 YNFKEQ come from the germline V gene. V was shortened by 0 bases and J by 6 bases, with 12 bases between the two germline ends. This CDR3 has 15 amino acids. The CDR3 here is CASSQETGTIQPQHF. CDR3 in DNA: TGTGCCAGCAGCCAAGAAACCGGAACCATTCAGCCCCAGCATTTT.

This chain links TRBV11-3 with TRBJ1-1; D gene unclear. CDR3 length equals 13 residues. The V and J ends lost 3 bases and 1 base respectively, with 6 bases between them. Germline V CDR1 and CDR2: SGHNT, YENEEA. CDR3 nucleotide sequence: TGTGCCAGCAGCTTTAAAGGGAACACTGAAGCTTTCTTT. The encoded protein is CASSFKGNTEAFF.

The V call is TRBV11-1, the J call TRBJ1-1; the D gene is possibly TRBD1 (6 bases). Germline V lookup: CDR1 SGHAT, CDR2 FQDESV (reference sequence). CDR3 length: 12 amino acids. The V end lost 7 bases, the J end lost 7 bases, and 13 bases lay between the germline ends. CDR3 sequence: CASNLGGGEAFF. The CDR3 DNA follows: TGTGCCAGCAACCTAGGAGGGGGTGAAGCTTTCTTT.

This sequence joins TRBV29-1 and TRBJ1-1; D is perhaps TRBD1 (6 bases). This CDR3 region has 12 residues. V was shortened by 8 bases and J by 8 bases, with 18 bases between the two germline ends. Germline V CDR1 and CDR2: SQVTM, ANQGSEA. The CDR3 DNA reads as TGCAGCATCCAACAGGGAATTCTCGAAGCTTTCTTT. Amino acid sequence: CSIQQGILEAFF.

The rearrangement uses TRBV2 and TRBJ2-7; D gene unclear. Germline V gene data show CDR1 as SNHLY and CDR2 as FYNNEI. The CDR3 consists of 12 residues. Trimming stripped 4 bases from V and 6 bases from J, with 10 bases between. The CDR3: CASSVRRGEQYF. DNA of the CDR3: TGTGCCAGCAGTGTCCGACGTGGCGAGCAGTACTTC.

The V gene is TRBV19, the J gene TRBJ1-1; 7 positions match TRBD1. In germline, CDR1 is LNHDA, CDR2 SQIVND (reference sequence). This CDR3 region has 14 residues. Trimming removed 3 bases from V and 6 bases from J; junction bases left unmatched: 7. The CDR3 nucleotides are TGTGCCAGTAGTATGGGGACAGAGGCCGCTGAAGCTTTCTTT. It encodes CASSMGTEAAEAFF.